These T cell receptor beta chains were read from a single sample in a study of neurological immune-mediated disorders. TCRdb re-derived calls from the 5' RACE reads in MiXCR, one entry per CDR3 protein. This table holds 80,000 to 100,000 distinct CDR3 sequences, about 5% found once. Sequenced sample: PBMCs. These receptors were obtained from a woman aged 55-70 years with multiple sclerosis. Both conserved end residues are part of each CDR3. D genes are given only for firm matches. Clone size is stated in some rows and not others, as once, few, many or a class when expanded.

>TRBV7-7|-|TRBJ2-5|-
CASRIPGEETQYF
TGTGCTAGCAGAATACCCGGGGAAGAGACCCAGTACTTC
>TRBV5-1|-|TRBJ1-3|-
CASSLAGPNSGNTIYF
TGCGCCAGCAGCTTGGCAGGGCCCAACTCTGGAAACACCATATATTTT
>TRBV5-1|many|TRBJ2-1|TRBD2
CASILTSGANEQFF
TGCGCCAGCATACTCACTAGCGGGGCCAATGAGCAGTTCTTC
>TRBV12-3/TRBV12-4|many|TRBJ1-1|-
CASSPGTSMNTEAFF
TGTGCCAGCAGTCCGGGGACCTCCATGAACACTGAAGCTTTCTTT
>TRBV5-1|many|TRBJ1-4|-
CASSFSAATNEKLFF
TGCGCCAGCAGCTTTAGTGCGGCAACTAATGAAAAACTGTTTTTT
>TRBV5-1|many|TRBJ2-7|-
CASSLGYRVDEQYF
TGCGCCAGCAGCTTGGGCTACAGGGTAGACGAGCAGTACTTC
>TRBV5-1|many|TRBJ1-2|-
CASSTNREAGYGYTF
TGCGCCAGCAGCACGAACAGGGAGGCAGGCTATGGCTACACCTTC
>TRBV27|-|TRBJ1-2|-
CASRPDSGNYGYTF
TGTGCCAGCAGACCAGACAGTGGAAACTATGGCTACACCTTC
>TRBV25-1|many|TRBJ1-5|-
CASSVGSQPQHF
TGTGCCAGCAGTGTAGGGTCTCAGCCCCAGCATTTT
>TRBV7-2|many|TRBJ1-5|TRBD1
CASSFAGTDYNQPQHF
TGTGCCAGCAGCTTCGCCGGGACAGATTACAATCAGCCCCAGCATTTT
>TRBV5-6|many|TRBJ1-1|TRBD1
CASSPIGGQLYTEAFF
TGTGCCAGCAGCCCAATCGGGGGACAGTTATACACTGAAGCTTTCTTT
>TRBV14|many|TRBJ1-2|TRBD1
CASRADRGYGYTF
TGTGCCAGCAGAGCGGACAGGGGCTATGGCTACACCTTC
>TRBV3-1|many|TRBJ1-6|-
CASSHGNSPLHF
TGTGCCAGCAGCCATGGGAATTCACCCCTCCACTTT
>TRBV12-3/TRBV12-4|-|TRBJ2-5|-
CASSLAGGYEETQYF
TGTGCCAGCAGTTTAGCGGGGGGCTACGAAGAGACCCAGTACTTC
>TRBV7-9|many|TRBJ2-7|-
CASSLGQFHEQYF
TGTGCCAGCAGCTTAGGGCAGTTCCACGAGCAGTACTTC
>TRBV6-2/TRBV6-3|many|TRBJ2-1|-
CASNLQGGYNEQFF
TGTGCCAGCAACCTCCAGGGGGGGTACAACGAGCAGTTCTTC
>TRBV12-3/TRBV12-4|many|TRBJ1-1|-
CASSYPGLRNTEAFF
TGTGCCAGCAGTTACCCCGGACTCAGGAACACTGAAGCTTTCTTT
>TRBV5-1|many|TRBJ2-3|-
CASKGSPTDTQYF
TGCGCCAGTAAAGGGTCCCCCACAGATACGCAGTATTTT
>TRBV19|few|TRBJ2-3|TRBD2
CASSIKGTSGGADTQYF
TGTGCCAGTAGTATTAAGGGGACTAGCGGGGGCGCAGATACGCAGTATTTT
>TRBV5-1|many|TRBJ2-5|TRBD2
CASIDGGLAGARGETQYF
TGCGCCAGCATCGATGGGGGACTAGCAGGGGCAAGGGGAGAGACCCAGTACTTC
>TRBV24-1|many|TRBJ2-1|TRBD2
CATSDPSSSGGYNEQFF
TGTGCCACCAGTGATCCCTCTTCTAGCGGGGGATACAATGAGCAGTTCTTC
>TRBV6-1|-|TRBJ1-5|-
CASSDGTVSNQPQHF
TGTGCCAGCAGTGATGGTACGGTTAGCAATCAGCCCCAGCATTTT
>TRBV4-1|many|TRBJ1-2|-
CASSQVAPGKLYGYTF
TGCGCCAGCAGCCAAGTGGCCCCGGGAAAGCTCTATGGCTACACCTTC
>TRBV12-3/TRBV12-4|few|TRBJ2-5|TRBD1
CASSLAPGQGQETQYF
TGTGCCAGCAGTTTAGCGCCAGGACAGGGGCAAGAGACCCAGTACTTC
>TRBV6-2/TRBV6-3|many|TRBJ1-2|TRBD1
CASSWTGNYGYTF
TGTGCCAGCAGTTGGACAGGGAACTATGGCTACACCTTC
>TRBV18|many|TRBJ2-7|-
CASSPRRDFTYEQYF
TGTGCCAGCTCACCACGCCGGGACTTCACCTACGAGCAGTACTTC
>TRBV10-3|once|TRBJ2-7|TRBD2
CAIRSSGGSYEQYF
TGTGCCATCAGGTCTAGCGGGGGCAGTTACGAGCAGTACTTC
>TRBV6-6|many|TRBJ1-2|-
CASSYGRGEGYTF
TGTGCCAGCAGTTACGGGAGGGGAGAAGGCTACACCTTC
>TRBV5-1|many|TRBJ1-4|-
CASSLGTTNEKLFF
TGCGCCAGCAGCTTGGGGACAACTAATGAAAAACTGTTTTTT
>TRBV29-1|many|TRBJ2-7|-
CSVDSQGGNEQYF
TGCAGCGTTGATAGTCAGGGTGGGAACGAGCAGTACTTC
>TRBV20-1|many|TRBJ2-1|TRBD2
CRAPIAGGRFGEQFF
TGCAGGGCCCCGATAGCGGGGGGGCGGTTCGGAGAGCAGTTCTTC
>TRBV18|-|TRBJ1-1|TRBD1
CASSPLDRGTEAFF
TGTGCCAGCTCACCATTGGACAGGGGCACTGAAGCTTTCTTT
>TRBV6-6|many|TRBJ1-3|TRBD1
CASSQTGDSGNTIYF
TGTGCCAGCAGTCAGACAGGGGACTCTGGAAACACCATATATTTT
>TRBV18|many|TRBJ1-1|-
CASSPQSTEAFF
TGTGCCAGCTCACCACAAAGCACTGAAGCTTTCTTT
>TRBV7-2|few|TRBJ2-5|-
CASSLQVQETQYF
TGTGCCAGCAGCTTACAGGTACAAGAGACCCAGTACTTC
>TRBV7-9|many|TRBJ1-5|-
CASSPEGRAQHF
TGTGCCAGCAGCCCCGAGGGGAGGGCCCAGCATTTT
>TRBV6-5|many|TRBJ2-7|TRBD1
CASSSPMDREQYF
TGTGCCAGCAGTTCCCCCATGGACAGGGAGCAGTACTTC
>TRBV30|-|TRBJ1-5|-
CAWWTVGNQPQHF
TGTGCCTGGTGGACAGTGGGCAATCAGCCCCAGCATTTT
>TRBV12-3/TRBV12-4|many|TRBJ1-5|TRBD1
CASSRTGPNQPQHF
TGTGCCAGCAGTAGGACAGGGCCCAATCAGCCCCAGCATTTT
>TRBV12-3/TRBV12-4|many|TRBJ1-2|TRBD1
CASSPAGTGFYGYTF
TGTGCCAGCAGTCCGGCCGGGACAGGGTTCTATGGCTACACCTTC